These T cell receptor beta chains were read from a single sample in a study of Ad26.COV2.S vaccination and SARS-CoV-2 variants. The method was immunoSEQ multiplex PCR; TCRdb's version includes in-frame clones alone and lacks a portion of them. In the table there are around 420,000 clones, 85% to 90% of which are singletons. Sequencing was performed on peripheral blood, taken in a trial of Ad26.COV2.S vaccine versus placebo. The receptors were gathered from a person between 18 and 60 years old who received the Ad26.COV2.S COVID-19 vaccine or a placebo. CDR3s include the opening cysteine and the closing phenylalanine or tryptophan. The order of the fields is clone size, D gene, J gene, V gene, CDR3 DNA, CDR3 protein. The D gene is left open where the match is weak. Only part of the rows carry a size: once, few, many, or a class if the clone is expanded.

>few|.|TRBJ1-2|TRBV3-1/TRBV3-2
TGTGCCAGCAGCCATGGGCAGGGCTTATACACCTTC
CASSHGQGLYTF
>.|.|TRBJ2-7|TRBV29-1
TGCAGCGTTGAACTGGAAACCTACGAGCAGTACTTC
CSVELETYEQYF
>.|TRBD2|TRBJ2-1|TRBV27
TGTGCCAGCAGTTTATCGTTGACTAGCGGGGGGGCCTTCGAGCAGTTCTTC
CASSLSLTSGGAFEQFF
>.|.|TRBJ1-6|TRBV7-9
TGTGCCAGCAGCTTAGCATTGGGACGGCCACCCCTCCACTTT
CASSLALGRPPLHF
>few|TRBD1|TRBJ1-2|TRBV18
TGTGCCAGCTCACCCACTCCCGACAGGGACTATGGCTACACCTTC
CASSPTPDRDYGYTF
>.|.|TRBJ2-7|TRBV28
TGTGCCAGCCAGGGGGAGGGGACCTACGAGCAGTACTTC
CASQGEGTYEQYF
>.|.|TRBJ1-1|TRBV4-1
TGCGCCAGCAGCGACGACAGAGAGAACACTGAAGCTTTCTTT
CASSDDRENTEAFF
>once|.|TRBJ1-4|TRBV18
TGTGCCAGCTCGCCCGGCGGGGTTACTAATGAAAAACTGTTTTTT
CASSPGGVTNEKLFF
>.|TRBD1|TRBJ2-3|TRBV5-1
TGCGCCAGCAGCATACTGGGACAGGGAGGCACAGATACGCAGTATTTT
CASSILGQGGTDTQYF
>.|TRBD1|TRBJ2-1|TRBV6-1
TGTGCCAGCAGTGAGGGGACAGGATACAATGAGCAGTTCTTC
CASSEGTGYNEQFF
>.|TRBD1|TRBJ1-1|TRBV6-1
TGTGCCAGCAGTGAAGAAGCCGCAAGGACAGGGGGCACTGAAGCTTTCTTT
CASSEEAARTGGTEAFF
>.|.|TRBJ2-7|TRBV9
TGTGCCAGCAGCGTAGCTTGGACAGCCGAGCAGTACTTC
CASSVAWTAEQYF
>few|.|TRBJ2-7|TRBV5-1
TGCGCCAGCAGCTTGGGGACAGAAGAAGGCGAGCAGTACTTC
CASSLGTEEGEQYF
>.|TRBD1|TRBJ1-1|TRBV29-1
TGCAGCGTTGAACCTGGACAGGGAACGGGGATGAACACTGAAGCTTTCTTT
CSVEPGQGTGMNTEAFF
>.|TRBD1|TRBJ2-1|TRBV15
TGTGCCACCAGCAGAGCCAGAGACAGGGGCTTCGACAATGAGCAGTTCTTC
CATSRARDRGFDNEQFF
>.|.|TRBJ2-1|TRBV5-6
TGTGCCAGCAGCTTACCGGGGGGCACCTCCTACAATGAGCAGTTCTTC
CASSLPGGTSYNEQFF
>once|.|TRBJ1-3|TRBV7-9
TGTGCCAGCAGCGACTCCTCGGGGTCCACCATATATTTT
CASSDSSGSTIYF
>.|TRBD2|TRBJ2-3|TRBV5-1
TGCGCCAGCAGCAACGGACTTAGCGGGGAACCCACAGATACGCAGTATTTT
CASSNGLSGEPTDTQYF
>.|.|TRBJ1-1|TRBV19
TGTGCCAGTAGTATTCCTAATTTGAACACTGAAGCTTTCTTT
CASSIPNLNTEAFF
>.|.|TRBJ2-3|TRBV10-3
TGTGCCATCAGGTCGCCTAAGGGGGGACGCACAGATACGCAGTATTTT
CAIRSPKGGRTDTQYF
>.|.|TRBJ2-5|TRBV11-2
TGTGCCAGCAGCTGGCGTGTTACTGGCCAAGAGACCCAGTACTTC
CASSWRVTGQETQYF
>.|.|TRBJ2-5|TRBV5-1
TGCGCCAGCAGCTTGGGGGGGACTCAAGAGACCCAGTACTTC
CASSLGGTQETQYF
>.|TRBD1|TRBJ1-2|TRBV12-3/TRBV12-4
TGTGCCAGCAGTCGGACAGGGGATGGCTACACCTTC
CASSRTGDGYTF
>.|.|TRBJ2-1|TRBV18
TGTGCCAGCTCACCGGGCGGCAATGAGCAGTTCTTC
CASSPGGNEQFF
>.|TRBD2|TRBJ2-3|TRBV4-3
TGCGCCAGCAGCCAAGATGGGTTTGGACTAGCGGGGGGGTCGGATACGCAGTATTTT
CASSQDGFGLAGGSDTQYF
>once|.|TRBJ2-1|TRBV4-1
TGCGCCAGCAGCCAAGAAGGCCAGGGGAGCCTCAGTGAGCAGTTCTTC
CASSQEGQGSLSEQFF
>.|.|TRBJ1-6|TRBV7-9
TGTGCCAGCAGCTTCGCTTCCTCACCCCTCCACTTT
CASSFASSPLHF
>.|.|TRBJ1-1|TRBV2
TGTGCCAGCAGTGTTGGCATGAACACTGAAGCTTTCTTT
CASSVGMNTEAFF
>.|.|TRBJ2-7|TRBV7-9
TGTGCCAGCAGCTCCGACAGGGAGGGGTTCTACGAGCAGTACTTC
CASSSDREGFYEQYF
>.|.|TRBJ1-6|TRBV11-2
TGTGCCAGCAGCTTAGAGAACAGAGCATCACCCCTCCACTTT
CASSLENRASPLHF
>.|.|TRBJ2-3|TRBV7-9
TGTGCCAGCAGCCCTTCGGTGGTTACGGGCACAGATACGCAGTATTTT
CASSPSVVTGTDTQYF
>once|TRBD1|TRBJ2-5|TRBV4-1
TGCGCCAGCAGCCAGGTGGGACAGTACCAAGAGACCCAGTACTTC
CASSQVGQYQETQYF
>.|.|TRBJ2-1|TRBV4-2
TGTGCCAGCAGCCAAGGGGCCAGCGGGCACAACAATGAGCAGTTCTTC
CASSQGASGHNNEQFF
>few|.|TRBJ1-4|TRBV2
TGTGCCAGCAGTGAAGACAGGGTGTCTACTGAAAAACTGTTTTTT
CASSEDRVSTEKLFF
>.|TRBD2|TRBJ2-7|TRBV18
TGTGCCAGCGCGGAAGCGGGGGGGCGCTCCTACGAGCAGTACTTC
CASAEAGGRSYEQYF
>.|.|TRBJ1-1|TRBV27
TGTGCCAGCAGCCAGGGGAACACTGAAGCTTTCTTT
CASSQGNTEAFF
>once|TRBD1|TRBJ1-6|TRBV30
TGTGCCTGGGGTCCCCAGGGACAGGAGAATTCACCCCTCCACTTT
CAWGPQGQENSPLHF
>.|.|TRBJ1-1|TRBV9
TGTGCCAGCAGCGTAACAGGCAAGAACACTGAAGCTTTCTTT
CASSVTGKNTEAFF
>.|TRBD1|TRBJ2-7|TRBV19
TGTGCCAGTAGTATCGGGGGACAGGGTTACGACGAGCAGTACTTC
CASSIGGQGYDEQYF
>.|TRBD1|TRBJ2-7|TRBV4-1
TGCGCCAGCAGCCACGGGACAGCCTACGAGCAGTACTTC
CASSHGTAYEQYF